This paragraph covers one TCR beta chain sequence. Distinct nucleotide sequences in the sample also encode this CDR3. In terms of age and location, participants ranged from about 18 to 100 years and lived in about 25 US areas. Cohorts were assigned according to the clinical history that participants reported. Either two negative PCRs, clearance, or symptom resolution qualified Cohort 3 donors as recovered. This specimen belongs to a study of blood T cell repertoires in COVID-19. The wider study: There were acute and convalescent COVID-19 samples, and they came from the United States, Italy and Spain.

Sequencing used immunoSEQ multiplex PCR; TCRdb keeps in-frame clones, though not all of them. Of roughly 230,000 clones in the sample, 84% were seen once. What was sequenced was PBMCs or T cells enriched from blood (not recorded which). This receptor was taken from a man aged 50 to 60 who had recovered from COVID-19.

CDR3 coding DNA: TGTGCCAGCAGTACAGGGGTGTCGGGAAACACCATATATTTT. It translates to CASSTGVSGNTIYF. V gene TRBV27 combines with J gene TRBJ1-3; 7 bases are shared with TRBD1. V was clipped by 5 bases and J by 4 bases; unmatched bases: 5. Germline V gene data show CDR1 as MNHEY and CDR2 as SMNVEV (reference sequence). This CDR3 spans 14 amino acids.